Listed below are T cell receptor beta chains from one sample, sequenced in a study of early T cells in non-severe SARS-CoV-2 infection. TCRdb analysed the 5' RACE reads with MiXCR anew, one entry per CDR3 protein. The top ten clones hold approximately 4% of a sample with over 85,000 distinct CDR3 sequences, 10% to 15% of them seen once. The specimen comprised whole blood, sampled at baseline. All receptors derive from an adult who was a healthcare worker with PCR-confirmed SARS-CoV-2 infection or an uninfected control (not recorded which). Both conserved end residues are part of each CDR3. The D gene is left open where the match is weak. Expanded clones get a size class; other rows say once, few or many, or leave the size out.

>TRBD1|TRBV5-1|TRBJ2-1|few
TGCGCCAGCAGCTTGGGGACAGGGGAACCCTACAATGAGCAGTTCTTC
CASSLGTGEPYNEQFF
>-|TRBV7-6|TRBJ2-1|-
TGTGCCAGCACCCTCGGGGTCTCGGACAATGAGCAGTTCTTC
CASTLGVSDNEQFF
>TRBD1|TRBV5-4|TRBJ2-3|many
TGTGCCAGCAGCTTGGCGGACAGGGGGCCCTCCACACGTACACAGTATTTT
CASSLADRGPSTRTQYF
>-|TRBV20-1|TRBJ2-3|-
TGCAGTGCTGTTCGATATACAGATACGCAGTATTTT
CSAVRYTDTQYF
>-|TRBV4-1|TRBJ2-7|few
TGCGCCAGCAGCCAAGATCGAACAGGCGAGCAGTACTTC
CASSQDRTGEQYF
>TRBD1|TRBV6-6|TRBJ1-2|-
TGTGCCAGCAGTCATATGGACAGGCAGCGTGGCTACACCTTC
CASSHMDRQRGYTF
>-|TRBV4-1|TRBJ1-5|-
TGCGCCAGCAGCCAAGGTCCCGGGTCCAGCAATCAGCCCCAGCATTTT
CASSQGPGSSNQPQHF
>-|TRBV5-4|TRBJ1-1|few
TGTGCCAGCAGATCTACAGGTATGAACACTGAAGCTTTCTTT
CASRSTGMNTEAFF
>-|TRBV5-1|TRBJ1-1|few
TGCGCCAGCAGCTTCGACCGACCGGGACAGAACACTGAAGCTTTCTTT
CASSFDRPGQNTEAFF
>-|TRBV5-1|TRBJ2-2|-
TGCGCCAGCAGCGTGACCCCGAACACCGGGGAGCTGTTTTTT
CASSVTPNTGELFF
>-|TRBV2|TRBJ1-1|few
TGTGCCAGCAGTGAATGGGCAGGGGTAAGGACTGAAGCTTTCTTT
CASSEWAGVRTEAFF
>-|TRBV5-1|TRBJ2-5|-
TGCGCCAGCAGTCATGCCCCGAGCGAAGAGACCCAGTACTTC
CASSHAPSEETQYF
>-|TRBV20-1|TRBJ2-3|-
TGCAGTGCTAGGCGCGCGTCTGGGGGCACAGATACGCAGTATTTT
CSARRASGGTDTQYF